This is a list of T cell receptor beta chains from one sample in a study of T-cell reconstitution after alpha-beta-depleted transplantation in children. TCRdb used MiXCR to reprocess the PCR reads, holding one entry per CDR3 protein. Of approximately 130,000 distinct CDR3 sequences listed, 9.5% to 10% were seen once; the top ten hold 20% to 30%. Sequenced here: PBMCs, mostly from graft donor cells, sampled 180 days after TCRalphabeta/CD19-depleted stem cell transplant. The source of these receptors is a girl under three years old who had a stem cell transplant for combined immunodeficiency, so the T cells may come from the graft donor. Each CDR3 is given with its conserved first and last residue. A D gene is named only where the DNA matches it firmly. For some rows the clone size is stated as once, few or many, or as a class when expanded; others skip it.

TGCAGCGTTGAAGGGCGCGGCGGCGGAGTTCCCAGCACAGATACGCAGTATTTT CSVEGRGGGVPSTDTQYF . TRBJ2-3 TRBV29-1 few
TGCAGTGCTAGACGGGGGCGGACCAAGAAAGAGACCCAGTACTTC CSARRGRTKKETQYF . TRBJ2-5 TRBV20-1 .
TGTGCCAGTAGTATATCTCGTGGGACTGGAAACACCATATATTTT CASSISRGTGNTIYF . TRBJ1-3 TRBV19 .
TGTGCCACCAGCAGAGGATTGACAGCTCAAGAGACCCAGTACTTC CATSRGLTAQETQYF . TRBJ2-5 TRBV15 few
TGTGCCAGCAGCTTAGATACAAGGTTTCAAGAGACCCAGTACTTC CASSLDTRFQETQYF . TRBJ2-5 TRBV11-2 .
TGTGCCAGCAGTTCCTTATTGGGACAGGGGTCCGCCGGGGAGCTGTTTTTT CASSSLLGQGSAGELFF TRBD1 TRBJ2-2 TRBV6-5 few
TGTGCCAGCAGCTCCGTAGTTGATCCCATAGACGAGCAGTACTTC CASSSVVDPIDEQYF . TRBJ2-7 TRBV7-2 few
TGCGCCAGCAGCTTGGGATTCGGAGCGGGAGGGACACCGCTTGACGAGCAGTACTTC CASSLGFGAGGTPLDEQYF TRBD2 TRBJ2-7 TRBV5-1 few
TGTGCCATCAGTGAGTCGCCTGATAATTCACCCCTCCACTTT CAISESPDNSPLHF . TRBJ1-6 TRBV10-3 .
TGTGCCTGGAGTCCGGGACAGGGGCAAGAGACCCAGTACTTC CAWSPGQGQETQYF TRBD1 TRBJ2-5 TRBV30 .
TGTGCCAGTCACCAGCGAACCACAGATACGCAGTATTTT CASHQRTTDTQYF . TRBJ2-3 TRBV2 many
TGCGCCAGCAGCCAAGTGTCGGGGAATAACCTCATCTCCTACAATGAGCAGTTCTTC CASSQVSGNNLISYNEQFF . TRBJ2-1 TRBV4-3 many
TGTGCCAGCAGTTTAGGGACAGCAGGGAGGGAGACCCAGTACTTC CASSLGTAGRETQYF . TRBJ2-5 TRBV27 few
TGTGCCAGCAGCGTAGATTACGACAGCAATTCACCCCTCCACTTT CASSVDYDSNSPLHF . TRBJ1-6 TRBV9 few
TGCAGCGTTGGACTAGCGGGACGTTGGTTCTTC CSVGLAGRWFF TRBD2 TRBJ2-1 TRBV29-1 .
TGTGCCAGCTCACCACCGGAGACTAGCAATGAGCAGTTCTTC CASSPPETSNEQFF . TRBJ2-1 TRBV18 .
TGTGCCAGCAGCCCCCGACGGACGAACACCGGGGAGCTGTTTTTT CASSPRRTNTGELFF . TRBJ2-2 TRBV7-9 .